This TCR beta chain was sequenced for a study of identical twins. Study conclusions and caveats: Where beta out-of-frame sequences were concerned, excess twin sharing was weaker. For monozygotic twins, models underestimated out-of-frame TCR alpha sharing.

Turning to this clonotype: What it binds is unknown.

TCRdb redid the calling of the 5' RACE reads with MiXCR, one entry per CDR3 protein. The sample consists of 400,000 to 500,000 distinct CDR3 sequences, around 15% of them appearing once. The germline V gene encodes CDR1 LGHNA and CDR2 YSLEER. J gave up 15 bases and V 0 bases, and 6 bases lay outside the gene matches. The CDR3 sequence is 13 residues long. In addition, the sample was reused for a study of yellow fever vaccine responses in identical twins.

The receptor was isolated from a woman between 18 and 29 years old in good health. The sequencing input was CD4+ T cells sorted from blood. V is TRBV4-3 and J is TRBJ2-1; TRBD2 matches at 9 bases. The CDR3 DNA sequence: TGCGCCAGCAGCCAAGACCTAGCGGGGCCGCGGTTCTTC. Translated: CASSQDLAGPRFF.